Following are 16 T cell receptor beta chains from one sample sequenced in a study of shared clonotypes between healthy human individuals. Generated by immunoSEQ multiplex PCR, the TCRdb table keeps only in-frame clones and is missing some. The sample has about 99,000 clones, around half seen once. The sample taken for sequencing was PBMCs. These receptors were obtained from a woman aged 40 to 55 in good health. Some clones in this sample may be carry-over from other donors' samples.

This rearrangement joins TRBV30 to TRBJ2-1; D might be TRBD1 (6 bases). The CDR3 loop spans 13 amino acids. V lost 7 bases and J lost 7, with 17 bases in between. Germline loops: CDR1 GTSNPN, CDR2 SVGIG (reference sequence). In DNA, the CDR3 is TGTGCCTACAACCTCTACAGGGATAATGAGCAGTTCTTC. Amino acids: CAYNLYRDNEQFF.

This clone was counted ten times or more. The V call is TRBV27, the J call TRBJ1-2; tentatively, D is TRBD1 (6 bases). This CDR3 region has 17 residues. V shed 10 bases and J shed 2 bases, with 26 bases lying between them. Germline V gene sequence: CDR1 MNHEY, CDR2 SMNVEV (reference sequence). Written as DNA, the CDR3 is TGTGCCACTTCGCAGGGGAGAGGGGATCGCCTAAACTATGGCTACACCTTC. Residues: CATSQGRGDRLNYGYTF.

Points on this clone: This likely stems from a read error, as it lies one base from a far larger clone. The V and J genes are TRBV9 and TRBJ2-1, with TRBD1 identical over 8 bases. CDR3 size: 15 residues. Germline V lookup: CDR1 SGDLS, CDR2 YYNGEE. J lost 3 bases, V lost 2 bases, and 4 bases had no gene match. The CDR3 bases are TGTGCCAGCAGCGTCGACAGGGGTTTCTACAATGAGCAGTTCTTC. It codes for CASSVDRGFYNEQFF.

As regards this clone: A far larger clone is one nucleotide away, so this likely arose from a read error. V usage is TRBV7-2 and J usage is TRBJ2-7, with D tentatively TRBD2 (5 bases). Germline V CDR1 and CDR2: SGHTA, FQGNSA. Trimming took off 0 bases at V and 2 bases at J, with 11 bases between the two ends. The CDR3 has 15 amino acids. In nucleotides, the CDR3 is TGTGCCAGCAGCTTAGCAGGTCGGGGAGCCTACGAGCAGTACTTC. Translation: CASSLAGRGAYEQYF.

This clone was observed a few times. The chain employs TRBV5-1 and TRBJ2-1; no firm D call. The germline V and J ends were trimmed by 7 bases and 10 bases, with 18 bases remaining between them. Germline V CDR1 and CDR2: SGHRS, YFSETQ. This CDR3 spans 13 amino acids. CDR3 in DNA: TGCGCCAGCCTACCCGAGCCAGGCAGGGAGCAGTTCTTC. As protein: CASLPEPGREQFF.

The V gene is TRBV28, the J gene TRBJ2-1, with 7 bases lining up with TRBD2. Germline CDR1 MDHEN, CDR2 SYDVKM. This CDR3 comprises 15 residues. J was trimmed by 3 bases and V by 2 bases; bases with no gene match: 4. The CDR3 DNA reads TGTGCCAGCAGTTTACAGGCTAGCGGCTACAATGAGCAGTTCTTC. This gives the protein CASSLQASGYNEQFF.

The table lists this clone with many counts. The chain has TRBV11-3 and TRBJ2-7; 7 bases agree with TRBD1. The trim removed 4 bases at V and 6 bases at J, leaving 6 bases unmatched. Germline V gene data show CDR1 as SGHNT and CDR2 as YENEEA. The CDR3 length is 13 residues. Here the CDR3 reads CASSSNRGGEQYF. The CDR3 region has the DNA TGTGCCAGCAGCTCGAACAGGGGTGGCGAGCAGTACTTC.

The chain couples TRBV30 to TRBJ1-2; D ambiguous. The CDR3 has 13 residues. Deletions cut 0 bases from V and 0 bases from J, with 5 bases between. Germline V gene data show CDR1 as GTSNPN and CDR2 as SVGIG (reference sequence). The chain's CDR3 is CAWSVATNYGYTF. In DNA, the CDR3 is TGTGCCTGGAGTGTTGCCACTAACTATGGCTACACCTTC.

In its sample, this clone was seen a few times. CDR3 protein: CASSFSNQETQYF. Written as DNA, the CDR3 is TGTGCCAGCAGCTTCTCGAACCAAGAGACCCAGTACTTC. The V call is TRBV7-9, the J call TRBJ2-5; no reliable D call. V lost 3 bases and J lost 0, with 5 bases in between. In germline, CDR1 is SEHNR, CDR2 FQNEAQ (reference sequence). CDR3 length: 13 residues.

V usage is TRBV2 and J usage is TRBJ2-7; no clear D. This CDR3 is built from 14 residues. CDR1 and CDR2 from the germline V gene are SNHLY and FYNNEI. The V end lost 6 bases, the J end lost 0 bases, and 12 bases lay between the germline ends. CDR3 amino acids: CASRDTSNSYEQYF. For the CDR3, the DNA is TGTGCCAGCAGGGATACCTCAAACTCCTACGAGCAGTACTTC.

This clone was found a few times. The rearrangement joins TRBV9 to TRBJ2-1, with TRBD2 as a possible D gene (6 bases). Trimming removed 0 bases at V and 9 bases at J, with 16 bases between. Germline V gene data show CDR1 as SGDLS and CDR2 as YYNGEE. The CDR3 length is 15 residues. CDR3 region: CASSVATAGWGEQFF. The CDR3 region has the DNA TGTGCCAGCAGCGTAGCTACAGCGGGTTGGGGTGAGCAGTTCTTC.

This clone is medium-sized (0.01 to 0.1%). Other DNA sequences in the sample encode the same CDR3. J is TRBJ2-5 and V is TRBV20-1; D gene uncertain. CDR1 DFQATT and CDR2 SNEGSKA come from the germline V gene (reference sequence). The CDR3 has 11 residues. Trimming took 0 bases from V and 5 from J, leaving 4 bases between them. The CDR3 bases are TGCAGTGCTAGAGATTGGGAGACCCAGTACTTC. Amino acid sequence: CSARDWETQYF.

This clone was picked up a small number of times. The CDR3, as DNA: TGCGCCAGCAGCTCGGGGGCCCAGGCCCTCCAAGAGACCCAGTACTTC. It encodes CASSSGAQALQETQYF. The chain carries TRBV5-1 and TRBJ2-5; D possibly matches TRBD1 or TRBD2 (6 bases each). The germline CDR1 and CDR2 sequences are SGHRS and YFSETQ. The V gene lost 3 bases and the J gene lost 1 base, with 16 bases spanning the gap. The CDR3 runs 16 residues.

This clone was counted between two and nine times. The chain links TRBV7-9 to TRBJ2-5; 7 bases are shared with TRBD2. The CDR3 length is 14 residues. V shed 5 bases, J shed 5 bases, and the junction held 8 bases outside the gene matches. Germline V gene data show CDR1 as SEHNR and CDR2 as FQNEAQ (reference sequence). CDR3 residues: CASSPRDGGETQYF. Written as DNA, the CDR3 is TGTGCCAGCAGCCCGAGGGACGGGGGGGAGACCCAGTACTTC.

This clone was seen many times. The chain links TRBV7-2 to TRBJ2-7; possibly TRBD1 for D (7 bases). CDR1 SGHTA and CDR2 FQGNSA come from the germline V gene. Trimming pared 5 bases from V and 0 bases from J, leaving 17 bases between. The CDR3 totals 16 residues. The CDR3 sequence is CASSRSGGTVSYEQYF. The CDR3 DNA reads TGTGCCAGCAGCCGCAGCGGCGGGACAGTCTCCTACGAGCAGTACTTC.

The V call is TRBV5-1, the J call TRBJ2-7, with 7 bases aligning to TRBD1. V trimming: 2 bases; J trimming: 1 base; junction bases outside the gene matches: 3. Looked up from germline, CDR1 is SGHRS and CDR2 is YFSETQ. The CDR3 has 14 amino acids. The DNA of the CDR3 is TGCGCCAGCAGCTTTGGGGACAGTTCCTACGAGCAGTACTTC. This gives the protein CASSFGDSSYEQYF.